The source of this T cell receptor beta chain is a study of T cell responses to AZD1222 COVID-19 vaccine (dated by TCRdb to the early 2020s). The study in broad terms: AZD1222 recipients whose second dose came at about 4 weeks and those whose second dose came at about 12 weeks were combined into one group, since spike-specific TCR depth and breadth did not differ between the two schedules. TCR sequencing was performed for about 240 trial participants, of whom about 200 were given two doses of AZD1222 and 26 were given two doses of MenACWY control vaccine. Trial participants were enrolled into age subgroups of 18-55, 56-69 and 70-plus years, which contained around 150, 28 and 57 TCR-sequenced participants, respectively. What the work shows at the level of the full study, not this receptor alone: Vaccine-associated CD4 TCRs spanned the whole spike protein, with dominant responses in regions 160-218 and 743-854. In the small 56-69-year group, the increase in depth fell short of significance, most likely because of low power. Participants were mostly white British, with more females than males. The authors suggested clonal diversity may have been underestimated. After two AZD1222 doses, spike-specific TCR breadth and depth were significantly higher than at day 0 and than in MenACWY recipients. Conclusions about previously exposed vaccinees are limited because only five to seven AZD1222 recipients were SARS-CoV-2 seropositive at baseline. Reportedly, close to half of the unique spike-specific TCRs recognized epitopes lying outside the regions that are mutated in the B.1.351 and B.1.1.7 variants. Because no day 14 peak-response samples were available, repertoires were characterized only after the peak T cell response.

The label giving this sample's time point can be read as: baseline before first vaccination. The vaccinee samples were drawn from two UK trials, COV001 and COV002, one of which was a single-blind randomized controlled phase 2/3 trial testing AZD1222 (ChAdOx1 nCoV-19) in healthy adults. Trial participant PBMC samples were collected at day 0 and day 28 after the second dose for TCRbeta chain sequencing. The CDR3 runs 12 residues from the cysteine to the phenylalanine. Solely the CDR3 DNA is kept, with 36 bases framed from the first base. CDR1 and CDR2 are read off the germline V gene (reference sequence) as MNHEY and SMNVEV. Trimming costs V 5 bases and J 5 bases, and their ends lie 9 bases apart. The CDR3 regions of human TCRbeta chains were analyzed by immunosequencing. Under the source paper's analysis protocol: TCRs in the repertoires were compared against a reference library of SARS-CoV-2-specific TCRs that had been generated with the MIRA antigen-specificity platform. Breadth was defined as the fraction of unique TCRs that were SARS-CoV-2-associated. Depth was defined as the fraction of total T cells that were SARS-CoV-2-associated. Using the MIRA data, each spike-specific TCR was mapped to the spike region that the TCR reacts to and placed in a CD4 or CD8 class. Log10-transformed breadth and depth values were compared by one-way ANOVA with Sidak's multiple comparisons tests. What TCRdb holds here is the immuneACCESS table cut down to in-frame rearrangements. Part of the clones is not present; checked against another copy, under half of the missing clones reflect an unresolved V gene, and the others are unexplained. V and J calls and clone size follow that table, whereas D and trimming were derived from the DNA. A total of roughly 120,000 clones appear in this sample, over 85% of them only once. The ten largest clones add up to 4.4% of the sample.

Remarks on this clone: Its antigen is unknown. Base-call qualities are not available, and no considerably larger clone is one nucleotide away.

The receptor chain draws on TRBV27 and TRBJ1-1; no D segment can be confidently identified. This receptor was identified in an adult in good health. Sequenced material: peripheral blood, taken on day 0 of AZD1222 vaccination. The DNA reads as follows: TGTGCCAGCAGTCACGACATGACTGAAGCTTTCTTT. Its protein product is CASSHDMTEAFF.